These 23 T cell receptor beta chains share one sample of origin, sequenced in a study of T-cell memory formation after mild COVID-19. TCRdb redid the calling of the 5' RACE reads with MiXCR, one entry per CDR3 protein. This table holds 360,000 or so distinct CDR3 sequences, around 27% found once. Sequenced material: PBMCs or a T cell subset sorted from them (not recorded which). These receptor sequences come from an adult woman who had mild COVID-19 (a few samples of this study predate the infection). Cell type and time point are not known.

This clonotype has more than one count but fewer than ten. V is TRBV3-1 and J is TRBJ2-1; perhaps TRBD2 as D (5 bases). In germline, CDR1 is LGHDT, CDR2 YNNKEL (reference sequence). The length of the CDR3 is 16 residues. Trimming removed 1 base from V and 7 bases from J, with 17 bases in between. CDR3 sequence (DNA): TGTGCCAGCAGCCAAGGGGTCCCGATACGGGGTAATGAGCAGTTCTTC. It translates to CASSQGVPIRGNEQFF.

This chain connects TRBV9 to TRBJ2-1; D unresolved. CDR3 length: 14 residues. Trimming cost V 0 bases and J 13 bases, with 17 bases left between them. From germline, CDR1 is SGDLS and CDR2 YYNGEE. The CDR3 DNA reads as TGTGCCAGCAGCGTAGCTACCAGTCCGGCCCCCCAGTTCTTC. Its protein is CASSVATSPAPQFF.

The V call is TRBV29-1, the J call TRBJ2-3, with D hard to call. Germline V CDR1 and CDR2: SQVTM, ANQGSEA. This CDR3 region has 13 residues. Trimming left V 0 bases short and J 3 bases short, with 7 bases between. The CDR3 DNA follows: TGCAGCGTTGAAGATGAAGATACAGATACGCAGTATTTT. Amino acid sequence: CSVEDEDTDTQYF.

This clonotype was counted a single time. This sequence joins TRBV2 and TRBJ2-1; TRBD1 agrees at 8 bases. Per germline, CDR1 SNHLY and CDR2 FYNNEI. With V trimmed by 6 bases and J by 1 base, 5 bases remained unmatched. This CDR3 has 15 residues. The CDR3 coding sequence is TGTGCCAGCAGGGGACAGGTCAGTTCCTACAATGAGCAGTTCTTC. Translated: CASRGQVSSYNEQFF.

This clonotype showed up just a few times. The V and J genes are TRBV5-1 and TRBJ1-1; no clear D. The germline V gene has CDR1 SGHRS and CDR2 YFSETQ. The CDR3 is 12 residues long. V was cut by 4 bases and J by 6 bases, with 10 bases left in between. CDR3 in amino acids: CASSNTGAEAFF. CDR3 sequence (DNA): TGCGCCAGCAGCAATACCGGGGCTGAAGCTTTCTTT.

The chain links TRBV5-1 to TRBJ1-5, with D possibly matching TRBD1 (6 bases). Germline CDR1 is SGHRS and CDR2 is YFSETQ. The V end lost 1 base, the J end lost 5 bases, and 10 bases lay between the germline ends. The CDR3 is 14 residues long. CDR3 bases: TGCGCCAGCAGCTTGTCGGGGGCGGATCAGCCCCAGCATTTT. Protein sequence: CASSLSGADQPQHF.

This clonotype was recorded a few times. J is TRBJ1-1 and V is TRBV12-3 or TRBV12-4; D may be TRBD1 (5 bases). V lost 7 bases and J 4 bases, leaving 10 bases between the germline ends. The CDR3 runs to 12 residues. The CDR3 nucleotides are TGTGCCAGCATCCAAGGGGTCACTGAAGCTTTCTTT. Protein: CASIQGVTEAFF.

This clonotype has a handful of counts. The V gene is TRBV29-1, the J gene TRBJ1-1, with a weak D call TRBD1 (5 bases). CDR3 length: 13 amino acids. Germline-derived CDR1 and CDR2 are SQVTM and ANQGSEA. The V end was cut by 0 bases, the J end by 3 bases, with 8 bases between. The CDR3 DNA reads TGCAGCGTTGAAGAAGACAGTTACACTGAAGCTTTCTTT. This encodes CSVEEDSYTEAFF.

Only a few counts were recorded for this clonotype. J is TRBJ2-3 and V is TRBV12-3 or TRBV12-4, with 8 bases lining up with TRBD2. The V segment lost 3 bases and the J segment 5 bases; nucleotides outside the gene matches: 10. The CDR3 loop spans 16 amino acids. CDR3 amino acids: CASSLDALSGVDTQYF. The CDR3 bases are TGTGCCAGCAGTTTGGATGCCCTTAGCGGGGTAGATACGCAGTATTTT.

This clonotype was counted between two and nine times. The rearrangement uses TRBV7-9 and TRBJ2-7; TRBD2 matches 9 bases. Germline CDR1 SEHNR, CDR2 FQNEAQ (reference sequence). The V and J ends lost 5 bases and 7 bases, in that order; junction bases with no gene match: 9. The CDR3 is 14 amino acids. This chain's CDR3 is CASSPGTSIGEQYF. The CDR3 DNA reads as TGTGCCAGCAGCCCCGGGACTAGCATAGGGGAGCAGTACTTC.

This clonotype was seen more than once but under ten times. The chain employs TRBV7-2 and TRBJ1-6; maybe TRBD1 (5 bases). Looked up from germline, CDR1 is SGHTA and CDR2 is FQGNSA. The CDR3 has 16 residues. V lost 5 bases, J lost 0 bases, and 11 bases lay in between. The CDR3 DNA reads as TGTGCCAGCAGCCTCCGACAGAGCTCCTATAATTCACCCCTCCACTTT. Its translation is CASSLRQSSYNSPLHF.

V gene TRBV3-1 combines with J gene TRBJ1-2, with D hard to call. Trimming removed 3 bases at V and 3 bases at J, with 5 bases between. CDR3 length: 12 residues. CDR1 LGHDT and CDR2 YNNKEL come from the germline V gene (reference sequence). The CDR3: CASSQTYYGYTF. CDR3 sequence (DNA): TGTGCCAGCAGCCAGACCTACTATGGCTACACCTTC. The full variable domain, in which reference TRBV3-1 and TRBJ1-2 provide the parts outside the CDR3, is DTAVSQTPKYLVTQMGNDKSIKCEQNLGHDTMYWYKQDSKKFLKIMFSYNNKELIINETVPNRFSPKSPDKAHLNLHINSLELGDSAVYFCASSQTYYGYTFGSGTRLTVV.

This clonotype was detected many times. J is TRBJ1-2 and V is TRBV7-9, with D unclear. The CDR3 has 14 residues. Germline V CDR1 and CDR2: SEHNR, FQNEAQ (reference sequence). V lost 3 bases to trimming and J lost 7 bases, with 15 bases between them. The CDR3 here is CASSFETGPGGYTF. CDR3 nucleotides: TGTGCCAGCAGCTTCGAGACGGGTCCGGGTGGCTACACCTTC.

V gene TRBV5-1 combines with J gene TRBJ2-7, with D possibly TRBD1 on 6 matching bases. CDR1 is SGHRS and CDR2 is YFSETQ in the germline V gene. The germline V and J ends were trimmed by 0 bases and 3 bases, with 10 bases remaining between them. CDR3 length equals 14 residues. CDR3 region: CASSLGGGDYEQYF. The CDR3 DNA is TGCGCCAGCAGCTTGGGAGGGGGTGACTACGAGCAGTACTTC.

The gene calls are TRBV29-1 and TRBJ1-1, with a possible D match to TRBD1 (5 bases). This CDR3 region has 14 residues. Germline V gene lookup returns CDR1 SQVTM and CDR2 ANQGSEA. V was cut by 6 bases and J by 0 bases, with 14 bases left in between. The CDR3 coding sequence is TGCAGCGTGGAGAACCCGACAGTGAACACTGAAGCTTTCTTT. Residues: CSVENPTVNTEAFF.

The chain recombines TRBV7-8 with TRBJ2-6; 9 bases align to TRBD2. Germline trimming cut 1 base from V and 1 base from J; bases unmatched to any gene: 8. The CDR3 is 19 residues long. Per the germline V gene, CDR1 is SGHVS and CDR2 is FQNEAQ. CDR3 residues: CASSLEGLAGNSGANVLTF. In DNA form, the CDR3 reads TGTGCCAGCAGCTTAGAGGGCCTAGCGGGAAATTCTGGGGCCAACGTCCTGACTTTC.

This clonotype was seen repeatedly, ten times or more. V usage is TRBV4-2 and J usage is TRBJ2-3; D is perhaps TRBD1 or TRBD2 (6 bases each). V was cut by 0 bases and J by 3 bases, with 16 bases left in between. Germline-derived CDR1 and CDR2 are LGHNA and YNFKEQ. The CDR3 has 17 residues. Here the CDR3 reads CASSQDFGGPRTDTQYF. The CDR3 DNA reads TGTGCCAGCAGCCAAGATTTTGGGGGGCCGAGAACAGATACGCAGTATTTT.

This chain links TRBV10-3 with TRBJ1-1, with 7 bases that match TRBD1. CDR1 is ENHRY, CDR2 SYGVKD, per germline. The CDR3 is 14 residues long. V was clipped by 11 bases and J by 6 bases; unmatched bases: 15. CDR3 loop: CASTGTASFPEAFF. CDR3 DNA: TGTGCCTCCACCGGGACAGCGAGTTTCCCTGAAGCTTTCTTT.

This clonotype showed up just a few times. The genes are TRBV30 and TRBJ2-7; either TRBD1 or TRBD2 may fit D (5 bases each). V lost 3 bases to trimming and J lost 3 bases, with 12 bases between them. Germline CDR1 reads GTSNPN; CDR2 reads SVGIG (reference sequence). CDR3 length: 13 amino acids. The CDR3 DNA is TGTGCCTGGAGCGCCGGGGACGGCTACGAGCAGTACTTC. Its translation is CAWSAGDGYEQYF.

J is TRBJ1-2 and V is TRBV11-2; D unclear. Germline V gene data show CDR1 as SGHAT and CDR2 as FQNNGV. The ends were cut back, 0 bases at V and 2 bases at J, with 7 bases in the middle. This CDR3 is built from 14 residues. The CDR3 is CASSLEQTNYGYTF. Written as DNA, the CDR3 is TGTGCCAGCAGCTTAGAACAGACGAACTATGGCTACACCTTC. Together with reference TRBV11-2 and TRBJ1-2, the CDR3 gives the full variable domain: EAGVAQSPRYKIIEKRQSVAFWCNPISGHATLYWYQQILGQGPKLLIQFQNNGVVDDSQLPKDRFSAERLKGVDSTLKIQPAKLEDSAVYLCASSLEQTNYGYTFGSGTRLTVV.

This clonotype was picked up many times. The rearrangement links TRBV30 to TRBJ2-7; TRBD1 agrees at 7 bases. V was pared by 2 bases and J by 7 bases, with 11 bases of the junction left unmatched. CDR1 is GTSNPN, CDR2 SVGIG, per germline (reference sequence). The CDR3 runs 14 residues. Here the CDR3 reads CAWSWGQPLGEQYF. The DNA of the CDR3 is TGTGCCTGGAGTTGGGGACAGCCCTTGGGGGAGCAGTACTTC.

This chain joins TRBV2 and TRBJ2-3; 16 nucleotides agree with TRBD2. Germline V lookup: CDR1 SNHLY, CDR2 FYNNEI. The CDR3 spans 19 residues. The ends lost 6 bases at V and 5 bases at J; junction bases unmatched: 14. This CDR3 reads CASRTGLAGGLVVGDTQYF. The CDR3 nucleotides are TGTGCCAGCAGAACGGGACTAGCGGGGGGGCTTGTCGTTGGAGATACGCAGTATTTT. The full variable domain, in which reference TRBV2 and TRBJ2-3 provide the parts outside the CDR3, is EPEVTQTPSHQVTQMGQEVILRCVPISNHLYFYWYRQILGQKVEFLVSFYNNEISEKSEIFDDQFSVERPDGSNFTLKIRSTKLEDSAMYFCASRTGLAGGLVVGDTQYFGPGTRLTVL.

V usage is TRBV20-1 and J usage is TRBJ1-1, with D perhaps TRBD1 (6 bases). The CDR3 is 15 amino acids. Germline V gene sequence: CDR1 DFQATT, CDR2 SNEGSKA (reference sequence). The germline V and J ends were trimmed by 2 bases and 10 bases, with 23 bases remaining between them. CDR3 bases: TGCAGTGCTAGAAGCGGGGGGCAGCACCTCTCGGGAGCTTTCTTT. Amino acids: CSARSGGQHLSGAFF.